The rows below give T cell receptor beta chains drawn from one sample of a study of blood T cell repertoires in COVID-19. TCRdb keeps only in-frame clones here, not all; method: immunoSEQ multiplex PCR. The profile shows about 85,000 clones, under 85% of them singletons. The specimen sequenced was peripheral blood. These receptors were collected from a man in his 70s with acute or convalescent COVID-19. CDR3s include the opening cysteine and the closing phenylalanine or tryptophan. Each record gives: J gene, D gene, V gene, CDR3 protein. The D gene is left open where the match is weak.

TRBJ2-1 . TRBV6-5 CASMDGTLGYNEQFF
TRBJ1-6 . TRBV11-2 CASSLDGNRMNSPLHF
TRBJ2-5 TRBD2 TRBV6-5 CASRSSGGETQYF
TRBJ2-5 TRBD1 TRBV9 CASSVDGTAQETQYF
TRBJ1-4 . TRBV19 CASKRGDEKLFF
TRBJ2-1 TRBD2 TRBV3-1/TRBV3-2 CASSPTSGGLYNEQFF
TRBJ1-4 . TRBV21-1 CASSAYMGSNEKLFF
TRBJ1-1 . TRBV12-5 CASGRGGNTEAFF
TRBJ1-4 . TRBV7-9 CASSSPRQDTRLGEKLFF
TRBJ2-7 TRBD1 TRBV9 CASSVAWTGEYEQYF
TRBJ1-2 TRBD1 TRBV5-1 CASSLEGQGVGGYTF
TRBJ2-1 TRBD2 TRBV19 CASTRTSGGEGNEQFF
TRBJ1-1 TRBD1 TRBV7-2 CASSFDRGTEAFF
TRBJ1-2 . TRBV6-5 CASRGTGRGWYGYTF
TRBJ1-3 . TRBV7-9 CASSYGSSGNTIYF
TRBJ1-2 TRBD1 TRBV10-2 CASSEQGAIMAGYTF
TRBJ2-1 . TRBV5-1 CASSEETFYNEQFF
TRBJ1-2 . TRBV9 CASSVGNSNYGYTF
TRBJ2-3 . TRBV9 CASSVGGGATDTQYF
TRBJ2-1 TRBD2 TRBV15 CATSAPGTSTPREQFF
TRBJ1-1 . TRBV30 CAWSSTGLPATEAFF
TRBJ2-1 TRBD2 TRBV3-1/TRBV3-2 CASSQHTSGGAYEQFF
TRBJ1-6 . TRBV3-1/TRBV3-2 CASSQGLVSRADSPLHF
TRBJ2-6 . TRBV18 CASSPQGTGANVLTF
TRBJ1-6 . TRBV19 CASSPRQTRLNSPLHF
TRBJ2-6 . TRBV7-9 CASSPEGHRANVLTF
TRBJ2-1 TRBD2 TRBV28 CASSPAGGSYNEQFF
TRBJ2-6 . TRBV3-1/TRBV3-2 CASMSSGANVLTF
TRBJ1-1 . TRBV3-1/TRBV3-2 CASSHRGSTEAFF
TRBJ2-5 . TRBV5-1 CASSRPLKETQYF
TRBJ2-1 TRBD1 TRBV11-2 CASSEIADRKFF
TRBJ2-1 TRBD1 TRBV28 CASIKPGQGYNEQFF
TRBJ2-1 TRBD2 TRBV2 CASTLSGGNEQFF
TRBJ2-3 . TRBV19 CASSMASTDTQYF
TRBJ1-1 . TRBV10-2 CASSGLPNTEAFF
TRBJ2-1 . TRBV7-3 CASSPYLASEQFF
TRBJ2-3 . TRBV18 CASSLAGSSTDTQYF
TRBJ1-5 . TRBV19 CASRKYSNQPQHF
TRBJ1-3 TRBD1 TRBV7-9 CASSRITGGSGNTIYF
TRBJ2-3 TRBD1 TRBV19 CASSMDRGTDTQYF
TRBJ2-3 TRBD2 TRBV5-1 CASRGDYPTDTQYF
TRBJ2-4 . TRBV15 CATSRLGVNIQYF
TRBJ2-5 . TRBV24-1 CATSDLAGGETQYF
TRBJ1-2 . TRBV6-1 CASSEGRVVYNTF
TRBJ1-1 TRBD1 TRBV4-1 CASSHRGQAGTEAFF
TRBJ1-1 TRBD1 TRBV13 CASSLVSTGALNTEAFF
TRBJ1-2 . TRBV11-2 CASSLANGREGGYTF
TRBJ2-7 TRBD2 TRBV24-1 CATSDSTGTSRYEQYF
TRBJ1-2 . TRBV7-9 CASSLGATGRYGYTF
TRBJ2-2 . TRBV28 CASSFWGEYTGELFF
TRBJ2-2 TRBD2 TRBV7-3 CASRAGPGGTGELFF
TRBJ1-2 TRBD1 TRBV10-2 CASRDGTAPRNYGYTF
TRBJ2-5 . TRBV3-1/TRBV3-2 CASSPPATVQETQYF
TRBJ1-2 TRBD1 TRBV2 CASSQGVYGYTF
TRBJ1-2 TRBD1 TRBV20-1 CSASADRGASGYTF
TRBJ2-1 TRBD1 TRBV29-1 CSVRQGISISYNEQFF
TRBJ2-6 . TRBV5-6 CASSSGFSGANVLTF
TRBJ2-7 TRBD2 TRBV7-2 CASSITSGGISYEQYF
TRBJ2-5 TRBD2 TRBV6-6 CASSPSGGAERETQYF
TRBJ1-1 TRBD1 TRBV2 CASRRDRSNTEAFF